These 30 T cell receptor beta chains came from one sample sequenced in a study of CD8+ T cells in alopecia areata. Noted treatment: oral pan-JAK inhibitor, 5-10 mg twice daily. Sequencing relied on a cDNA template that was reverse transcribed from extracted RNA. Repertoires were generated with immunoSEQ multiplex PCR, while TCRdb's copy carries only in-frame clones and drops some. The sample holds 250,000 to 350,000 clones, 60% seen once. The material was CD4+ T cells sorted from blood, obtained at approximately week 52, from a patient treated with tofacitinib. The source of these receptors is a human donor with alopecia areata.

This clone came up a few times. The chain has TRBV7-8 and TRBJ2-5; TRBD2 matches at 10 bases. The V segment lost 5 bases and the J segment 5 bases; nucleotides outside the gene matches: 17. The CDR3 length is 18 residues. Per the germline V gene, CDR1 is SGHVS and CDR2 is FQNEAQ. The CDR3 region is CASSPLAGAATGVETQYF. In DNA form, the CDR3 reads TGTGCCAGCAGCCCCCTAGCGGGGGCCGCAACTGGGGTCGAGACCCAGTACTTC.

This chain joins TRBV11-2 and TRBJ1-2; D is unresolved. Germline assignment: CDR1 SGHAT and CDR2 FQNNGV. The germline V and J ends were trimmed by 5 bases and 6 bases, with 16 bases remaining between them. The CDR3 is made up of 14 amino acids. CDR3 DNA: TGTGCCAGCAGCCCTAGTATGGCAGCCGATGGCTACACCTTC. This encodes CASSPSMAADGYTF. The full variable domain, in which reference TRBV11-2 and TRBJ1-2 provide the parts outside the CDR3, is EAGVAQSPRYKIIEKRQSVAFWCNPISGHATLYWYQQILGQGPKLLIQFQNNGVVDDSQLPKDRFSAERLKGVDSTLKIQPAKLEDSAVYLCASSPSMAADGYTFGSGTRLTVV.

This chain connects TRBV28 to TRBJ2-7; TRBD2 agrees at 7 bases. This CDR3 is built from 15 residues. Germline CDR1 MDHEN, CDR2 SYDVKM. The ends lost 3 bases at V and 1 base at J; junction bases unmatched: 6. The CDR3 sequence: CASSLRGTPSYEQYF. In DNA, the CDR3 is TGTGCCAGCAGTTTGCGGGGGACTCCATCCTACGAGCAGTACTTC.

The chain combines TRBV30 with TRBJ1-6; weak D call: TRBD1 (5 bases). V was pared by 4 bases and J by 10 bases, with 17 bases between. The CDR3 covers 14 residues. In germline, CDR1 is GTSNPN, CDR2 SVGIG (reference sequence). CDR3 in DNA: TGTGCCTGGAACTCCAGGGAGGGAGGATCACCCCTCCACTTT. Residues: CAWNSREGGSPLHF.

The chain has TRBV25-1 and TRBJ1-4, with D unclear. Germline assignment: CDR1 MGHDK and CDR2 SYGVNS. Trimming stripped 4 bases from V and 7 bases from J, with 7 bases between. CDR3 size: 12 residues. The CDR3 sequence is CASSGGGEKLFF. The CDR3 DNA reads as TGTGCCAGCAGTGGCGGCGGTGAAAAACTGTTTTTT.

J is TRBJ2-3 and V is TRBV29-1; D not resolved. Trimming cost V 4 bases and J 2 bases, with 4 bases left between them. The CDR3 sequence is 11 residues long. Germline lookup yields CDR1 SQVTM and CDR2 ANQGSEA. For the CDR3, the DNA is TGCAGCGTTGGGGCCACAGATACGCAGTATTTT. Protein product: CSVGATDTQYF.

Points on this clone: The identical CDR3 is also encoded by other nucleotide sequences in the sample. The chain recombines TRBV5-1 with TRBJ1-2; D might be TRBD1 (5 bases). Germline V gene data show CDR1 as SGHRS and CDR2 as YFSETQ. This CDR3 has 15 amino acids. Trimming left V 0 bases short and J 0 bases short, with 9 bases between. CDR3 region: CASSLAGGANYGYTF. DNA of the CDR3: TGCGCCAGCAGCTTGGCGGGAGGGGCTAACTATGGCTACACCTTC.

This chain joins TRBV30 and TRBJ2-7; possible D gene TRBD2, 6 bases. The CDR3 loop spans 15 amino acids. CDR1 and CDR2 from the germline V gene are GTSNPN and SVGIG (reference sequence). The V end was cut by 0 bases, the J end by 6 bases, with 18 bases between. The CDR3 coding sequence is TGTGCCTGGAGTGTACTGTGGGGAGGTGAAGGCGAGCAGTACTTC. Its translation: CAWSVLWGGEGEQYF.

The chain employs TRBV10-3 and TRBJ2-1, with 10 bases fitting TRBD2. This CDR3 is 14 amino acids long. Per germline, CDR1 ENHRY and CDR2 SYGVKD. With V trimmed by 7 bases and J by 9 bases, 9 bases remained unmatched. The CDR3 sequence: CAIKAAGGSSEQFF. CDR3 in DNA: TGTGCCATCAAGGCAGCGGGGGGGTCCAGTGAGCAGTTCTTC.

The CDR3 reads CASSELAGGSGTQYF. CDR3 DNA: TGTGCCAGCAGTGAACTAGCGGGGGGGTCGGGTACGCAGTATTTT. The chain recombines TRBV27 with TRBJ2-3; 13 nucleotides align to TRBD2. The CDR3 is made up of 15 amino acids. Germline V gene lookup returns CDR1 MNHEY and CDR2 SMNVEV (reference sequence). The ends lost 5 bases at V and 8 bases at J; junction bases unmatched: 7.

CDR3 amino acids: CASSLVTGPLQETQYF. CDR3 nucleotides: TGTGCCAGCAGCTTAGTCACAGGGCCTCTTCAAGAGACCCAGTACTTC. The rearrangement joins TRBV7-2 to TRBJ2-5, with a weak D call TRBD1 (6 bases). The germline V gene encodes CDR1 SGHTA and CDR2 FQGNSA. V lost 1 base and J 2 bases, leaving 14 bases between the germline ends. The CDR3 sequence is 16 residues long.

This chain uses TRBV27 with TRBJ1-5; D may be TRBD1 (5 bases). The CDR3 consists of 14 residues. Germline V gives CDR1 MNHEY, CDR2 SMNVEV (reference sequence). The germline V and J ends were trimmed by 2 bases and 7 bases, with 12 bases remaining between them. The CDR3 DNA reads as TGTGCCAGCAGTTTAGCGAGGGGTGGGCAGCCCCAGCATTTT. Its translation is CASSLARGGQPQHF.

In nucleotides, the CDR3 is TGTGCCAGCTCCCCCCGCGGACTTTCACCCCTCCACTTT. Amino acids: CASSPRGLSPLHF. The rearrangement joins TRBV18 to TRBJ1-6; D not resolved. Germline V gene sequence: CDR1 KGHSH, CDR2 LQKENI. Trimming took 6 bases from V and 9 from J, leaving 12 bases between them. The CDR3 length is 13 residues.

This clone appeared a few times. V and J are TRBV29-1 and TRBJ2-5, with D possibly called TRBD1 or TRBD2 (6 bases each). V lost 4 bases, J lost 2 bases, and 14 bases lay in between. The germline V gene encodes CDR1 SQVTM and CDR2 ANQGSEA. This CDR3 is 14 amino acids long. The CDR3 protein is CSVGERGGQETQYF. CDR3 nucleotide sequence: TGCAGCGTTGGAGAACGAGGGGGGCAAGAGACCCAGTACTTC.

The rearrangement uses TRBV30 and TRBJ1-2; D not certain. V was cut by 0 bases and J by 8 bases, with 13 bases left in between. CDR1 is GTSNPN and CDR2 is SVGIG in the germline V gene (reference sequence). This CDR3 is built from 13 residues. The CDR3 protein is CAWSVHGRTGYTF. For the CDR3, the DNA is TGTGCCTGGAGTGTACATGGGCGGACGGGCTACACCTTC.

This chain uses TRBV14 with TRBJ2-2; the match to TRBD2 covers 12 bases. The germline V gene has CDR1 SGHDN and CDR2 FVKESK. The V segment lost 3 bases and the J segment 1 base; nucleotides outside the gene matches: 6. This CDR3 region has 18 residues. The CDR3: CASSHRRTSGVNTGELFF. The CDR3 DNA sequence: TGTGCCAGCAGCCACAGACGGACTAGCGGGGTGAACACCGGGGAGCTGTTTTTT.

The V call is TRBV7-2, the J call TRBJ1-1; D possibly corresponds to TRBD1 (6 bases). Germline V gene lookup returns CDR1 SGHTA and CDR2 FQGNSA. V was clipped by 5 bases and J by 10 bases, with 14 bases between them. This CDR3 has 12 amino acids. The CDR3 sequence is CASSLNREVAFF. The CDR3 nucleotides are TGTGCCAGCAGCCTGAACAGGGAAGTAGCTTTCTTT.

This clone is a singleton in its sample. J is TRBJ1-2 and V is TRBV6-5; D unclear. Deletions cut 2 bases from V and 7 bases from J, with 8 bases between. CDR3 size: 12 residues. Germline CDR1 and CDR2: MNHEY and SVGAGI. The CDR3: CASSYGSSGYTF. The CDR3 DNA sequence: TGTGCCAGCAGTTACGGGTCGTCTGGCTACACCTTC.

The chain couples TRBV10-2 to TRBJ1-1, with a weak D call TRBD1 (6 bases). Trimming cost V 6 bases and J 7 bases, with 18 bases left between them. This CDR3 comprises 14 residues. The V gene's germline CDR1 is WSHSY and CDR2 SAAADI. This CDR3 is CASRVQGSRREAFF. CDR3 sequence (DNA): TGCGCCAGCAGGGTACAGGGATCCCGCCGTGAAGCTTTCTTT.

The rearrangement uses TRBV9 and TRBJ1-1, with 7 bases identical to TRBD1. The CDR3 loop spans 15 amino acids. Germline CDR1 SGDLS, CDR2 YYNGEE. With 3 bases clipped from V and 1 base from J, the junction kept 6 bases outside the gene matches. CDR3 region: CASSATGTENTEAFF. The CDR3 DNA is TGTGCCAGCAGCGCCACCGGGACAGAGAACACTGAAGCTTTCTTT.

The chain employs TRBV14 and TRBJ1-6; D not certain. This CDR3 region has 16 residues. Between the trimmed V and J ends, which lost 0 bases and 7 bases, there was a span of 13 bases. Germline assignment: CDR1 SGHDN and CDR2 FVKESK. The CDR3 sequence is CASSQDRPSLNSPLHF. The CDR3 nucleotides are TGTGCCAGCAGCCAAGATAGGCCCAGCCTGAATTCACCCCTCCACTTT.

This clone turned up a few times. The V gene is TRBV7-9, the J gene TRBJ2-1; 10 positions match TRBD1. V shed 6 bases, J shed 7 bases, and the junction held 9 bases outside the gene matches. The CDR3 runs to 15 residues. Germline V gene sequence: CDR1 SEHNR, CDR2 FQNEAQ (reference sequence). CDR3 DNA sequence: TGTGCCAGCAGTTACAGACAGGGGGCGAAGAATGAGCAGTTCTTC. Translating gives CASSYRQGAKNEQFF.

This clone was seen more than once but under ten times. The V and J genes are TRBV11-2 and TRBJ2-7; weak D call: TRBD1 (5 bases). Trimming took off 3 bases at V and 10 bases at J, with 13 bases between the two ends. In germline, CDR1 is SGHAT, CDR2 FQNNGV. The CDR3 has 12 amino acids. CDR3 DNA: TGTGCCAGCAGCTTGAACGCAGGGAATCAGTACTTC. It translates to CASSLNAGNQYF.

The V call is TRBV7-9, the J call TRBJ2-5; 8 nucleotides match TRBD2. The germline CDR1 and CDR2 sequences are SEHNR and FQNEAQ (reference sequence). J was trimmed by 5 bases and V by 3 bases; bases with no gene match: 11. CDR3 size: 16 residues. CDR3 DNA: TGTGCCAGCAGCTTGGAATTAGCGGGACCTCTGGAGACCCAGTACTTC. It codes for CASSLELAGPLETQYF.

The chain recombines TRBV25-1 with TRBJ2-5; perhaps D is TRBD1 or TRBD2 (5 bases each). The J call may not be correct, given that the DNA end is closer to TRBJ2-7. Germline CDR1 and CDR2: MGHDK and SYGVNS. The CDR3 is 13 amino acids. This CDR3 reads CASIGGTASEQYF. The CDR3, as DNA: TGTGCCAGCATTGGTGGGACGGCTTCCGAGCAGTACTTC.

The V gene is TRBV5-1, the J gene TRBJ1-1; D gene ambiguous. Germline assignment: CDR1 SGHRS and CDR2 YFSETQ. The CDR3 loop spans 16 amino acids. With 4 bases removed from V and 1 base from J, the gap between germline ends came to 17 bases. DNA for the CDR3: TGCGCCAGCAGCCGCCATATAAGGGCGGGGAACACTGAAGCTTTCTTT. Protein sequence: CASSRHIRAGNTEAFF. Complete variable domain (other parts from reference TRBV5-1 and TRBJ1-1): KAGVTQTPRYLIKTRGQQVTLSCSPISGHRSVSWYQQTPGQGLQFLFEYFSETQRNKGNFPGRFSGRQFSNSRSEMNVSTLELGDSALYLCASSRHIRAGNTEAFFGQGTRLTVV.

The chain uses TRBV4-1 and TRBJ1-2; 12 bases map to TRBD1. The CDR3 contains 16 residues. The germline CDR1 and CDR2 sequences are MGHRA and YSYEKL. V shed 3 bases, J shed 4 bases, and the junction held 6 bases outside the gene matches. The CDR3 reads CASSHGGTGGIYGYTF. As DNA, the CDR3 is TGCGCCAGCAGCCATGGCGGGACAGGGGGCATCTATGGCTACACCTTC.

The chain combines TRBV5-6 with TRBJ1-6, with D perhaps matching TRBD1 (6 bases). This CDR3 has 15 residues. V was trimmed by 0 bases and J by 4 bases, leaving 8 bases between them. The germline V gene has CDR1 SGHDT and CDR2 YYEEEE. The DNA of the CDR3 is TGTGCCAGCAGCTTGGGGACAGCGTATAATTCACCCCTCCACTTT. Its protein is CASSLGTAYNSPLHF.

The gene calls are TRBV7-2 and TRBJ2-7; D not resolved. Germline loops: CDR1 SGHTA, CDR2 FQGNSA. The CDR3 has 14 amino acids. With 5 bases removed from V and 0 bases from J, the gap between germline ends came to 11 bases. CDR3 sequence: CASSPRPGSYEQYF. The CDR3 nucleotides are TGTGCCAGCAGCCCGAGGCCCGGCTCCTACGAGCAGTACTTC.

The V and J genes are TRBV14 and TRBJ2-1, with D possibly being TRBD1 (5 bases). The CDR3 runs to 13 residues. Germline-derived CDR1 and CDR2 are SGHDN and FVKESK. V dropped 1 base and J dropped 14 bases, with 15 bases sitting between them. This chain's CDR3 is CASSQVPQGDKFF. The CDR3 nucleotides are TGTGCCAGCAGCCAAGTTCCGCAGGGTGATAAGTTCTTC.